The TCR beta chain described here comes from a study of blood T cell repertoires in COVID-19. Study context: The samples span acute and convalescent COVID-19 from the United States, Italy and Spain. PBMCs, B-cell-depleted T cells, or T cells provided the cDNA or gDNA that made up the material.

The V and J ends lost 5 bases and 4 bases respectively, with 14 bases between them. The CDR3 has 14 residues. CDR1 is LGHNA and CDR2 is YNFKEQ in the germline V gene. Under the authors' procedure: Researchers report that nucleated cell counts were estimated from reference gene primer amplification. This table comes from immunoSEQ multiplex PCR, and its TCRdb copy is limited to in-frame clones, with some not included. V, J and clone size derive from that table, while D and trimming were established from the DNA sequence. Seen here are some 48,000 clones, approximately 90% observed once, and the top ten hold less than 30%.

This clonotype was sampled from a woman older than 75 with acute or convalescent COVID-19. The chain employs TRBV4-2 and TRBJ1-2; no reliable D call. The sequenced material came from peripheral blood. The CDR3 region has the DNA TGTGCCAGCAGCAAAATGGGGAGTCCCTATGGCTACACCTTC. Protein: CASSKMGSPYGYTF.